This TCR beta chain stems from a study of T cell repertoires in cytomegalovirus infection. Study-wide background: Both recently identified HLA-C-restricted and well-studied HLA-B-restricted CMV epitopes were used in the study.

This clonotype was observed a handful of times. Its specificity is unknown. TCRdb reprocessed the reads with MiXCR, giving one entry per CDR3 protein. The data show around 710,000 distinct CDR3 sequences, with 25% to 35% seen just once and roughly 14% held by the top ten. Per germline, CDR1 SGHVS and CDR2 FNYEAQ. This CDR3 has 14 amino acids. Losses at the gene ends were 5 bases for V and 5 bases for J; bases not matched to a gene: 5. Sequenced material: cultured CD8+ T cells from PBMCs, taken from culture after CMV antigen stimulation. This sequence joins TRBV7-6 and TRBJ2-3, with TRBD2 identical over 9 bases. This TCR came from a human donor in good health (CMV status not recorded). Some clones in this sample may be carry-over from other donors' samples. As DNA, the CDR3 is TGTGCCAGCAGCGGCGGGGGGGGGAAAGATACGCAGTATTTT. Its protein product is CASSGGGGKDTQYF.